This T cell receptor beta chain stems from a study of cytomegalovirus exposure and HLA in healthy donors (TCRdb year 2017). A note on the overall study: According to an earlier analysis of 587 of the donors, about 179 million T cells yielded 90 million to 140 million unique TCR beta sequences and 276 Gb of sequence data. An early release that covered several hundred HLA-typed donors contained approximately 300 gigabases of sequencing data and approximately 85 million unique TCR sequences. Among the roughly 400 genotyped donors, 81% belonged to the genetic ancestry cluster associated with self-reported Caucasian donors. The aim of the study was to test whether cataloging public T cell receptors could identify signatures of past pathogen exposure. The study profiled the T cell repertoires of some 610 subjects by immunosequencing and related them to cytomegalovirus serostatus. Besides the first cohort of 666 subjects, a separate validation cohort made up of around 120 different subjects was used. The study combined high-throughput TCR immunosequencing, statistical association of individual TCRs with disease status, and machine learning to predict cytomegalovirus infection status. To study patterns of TCR occurrence, a later analysis re-analyzed previously published TCR beta repertoires from hundreds of donors and added high-resolution HLA genotyping. In the later analysis, no new phenotypic data were used to find candidate immune exposures; instead, reliance was placed on TCR beta sequences and their occurrence across donors. To decide whether each TCR beta V gene segment behaved as functional or pseudogenic, an earlier analysis of some 580 of the donors relied on high-throughput TCR beta sequencing. Donor age, sex, ethnicity and CMV serostatus were compiled together with the repertoire data. Genome-wide SNP genotypes for about 65% of the 666 donors were used in a later genetic analysis, which treated that subset as a discovery cohort. All discovery cohort repertoires had been generated using a single sequencing platform. HLA typing included class I and class II loci at four-digit resolution. The number of typed donors differed by locus: roughly 620-630 for A, B, C, DRB1 and DQB1; approximately 540 for DQA1; over 600 for DPA1; and around 450 for DPB1. Because of strong linkage in the cohort, roughly five DR-DQ haplotypes were treated as single units for association and clustering. Among under 450 genotyped donors of the cohort, an average of about 240,000 unique TCR beta nucleotide sequences were sequenced per donor, about a sixth of them non-productive. Study-wide findings and limitations: In a later analysis, several top co-occurrence clusters were reported to appear linked to parvovirus B19, influenza, CMV and Epstein-Barr virus. In vitro tests confirmed that a few of the cytomegalovirus-associated TCR beta chains recognize cytomegalovirus antigens. The 87-base-pair reads could not distinguish some IMGT-functional V segments, including TRBV6-2 and TRBV6-3, so those segments were excluded. The earlier analysis of 587 of the donors excluded 15 to 20 rarely observed V segments, including chromosome 9 orphons, because counts were too low. Only TCR beta chains were sequenced in this cohort, and the absence of alpha or paired-chain data limited detectable features. While some public TCRs were present in many individuals, most TCR sequences turned up only very rarely across donors. The classifier was reported to diagnose cytomegalovirus status with high specificity and sensitivity in both the original and validation cohorts. V-gene and J-gene trimming of TCR beta chains was associated with a missense DCLRE1C variant in a later genetic analysis, and the association was replicated in an independent cohort. Specific HLA alleles were associated with 15,000 to 20,000 TCR beta sequences at a false discovery rate of 0.05 in a later analysis. The study listed 164 TCR beta chains as associated with cytomegalovirus. In an earlier analysis of approximately 590 of the donors, most TCR beta V segments appeared in productive rearrangements about 90% or about 30% of the time, broadly matching IMGT annotations. Sequencing depth was assumed to be roughly uniform across donors in the presence/absence analyses, though that assumption may not hold. A further reported finding was that TCR beta sequences accurately predicted the HLA-A and HLA-B alleles for most subjects in the first cohort. The authors suggested that the approach could potentially be extended to other disease states and immunological phenotypes. In a later analysis, HLA-associated TCR beta chains showed more clonal expansion and lower generation probabilities than non-associated chains that were equally common. A cluster of highly shared sequence variants was judged likely to be a technical artifact of the sequencing pipeline. A later genetic analysis reported fewer N-insertions in productive TCRs among donors in an Asian-associated ancestry cluster than the roughly 720-donor mean. Strong co-occurrence of HLA alleles, especially DR and DQ, made assigning TCR associations to individual alleles difficult. Immune exposure information for the cohort was limited to CMV serostatus. Because HLA typing was unavailable for some donors at each locus, only the typed subset was used in association tests. In a later analysis, the rate of TCR association differed among HLA loci, with DRB1 alleles having the most associated TCRs and HLA-C alleles having the fewest. A later analysis found that most CMV-associated TCR beta chains appeared HLA-restricted, with HLA associations seemingly driven largely by CMV exposure. Linkage disequilibrium might explain the correlated functional status among segregating V segments, but an unknown experimental factor could not be excluded.

Its CDR3 holds 18 amino acids, cysteine through phenylalanine. Here the CDR3 DNA is all that survives: 54 bases in frame from base 1. V lost 3 bases and J lost 6 bases, and the count of bases not matched to a germline gene is 15. Looking up the germline V gene yields CDR1 MGHRA and CDR2 YSYEKL. Worth noting for this clone: No cognate antigen has been identified for it. No clone much larger than this one lies a single base away; base qualities are absent.

In total, 600 or so healthy bone marrow donors made up the cohort. All cohort members were sampled while nominally healthy, although unrecorded immune exposures were likely present. The donor tested CMV seronegative and was one of the 352 seronegative cohort members. A peripheral blood sample was provided by each donor, and peripheral blood mononuclear cells were used for TCR beta sequencing. The Qiagen DNeasy Blood Extraction Kit was used to extract genomic DNA from the blood cell samples. The library was made by the immunoSEQ multiplex PCR assay. For the multiplex PCR, a mixture combining 60 forward primers for TCR Vbeta segments and 13 reverse primers for TCR Jbeta segments was used. A multiplex PCR assay on genomic DNA amplified the CDR3 region of rearranged TCR beta genes. Amplified TCR beta libraries were sequenced as 87-base-pair reads on the Illumina HiSeq System. Regarding the original processing steps: A later analysis tallied roughly 80 million unique TCR beta chains across the 550 to 850 repertoires, and about 10 million of those chains were shared by two or more donors. To remove PCR and sequencing errors, raw reads were error-corrected and collapsed into unique sequences using a nearest-neighbor algorithm that merged closely related sequences. Alignment of CDR3 sequences to IMGT reference sequences was used to assign V, D and J gene segments. For a sequence to be retained, a match of at least six nucleotides to both a V gene segment and a J gene segment was required. Rearrangements were called productive when the CDR3 lacked stop codons and stayed in frame with V and J; all others were non-productive. CDR3 was defined according to IMGT convention as the region running from the second conserved V-encoded cysteine to the conserved J-encoded phenylalanine. Sequences without an unambiguous match to a single V gene segment were excluded from the earlier analysis of about 640 of the donors. An earlier analysis of approximately 590 of the donors classified V segments as functional when productive rearrangements were above 56.7% and as segregating when the standard deviation between donors was above 5%. To diagnose cytomegalovirus status from the catalog of TCR beta chain sequences, a statistical classification framework was built. V and J gene assignment, in a later analysis, came from comparing TCR nucleotide sequences with IMGT/GENE-DB human TR gene sequences. The TCRdist pipeline was used in a later analysis to assign CDR3 sequences and most-parsimonious VDJ recombination scenarios. In a later analysis, each TCR beta chain was defined by its CDR3 amino acid sequence together with its V-gene family, and reads without a unique V-gene family were excluded. To address suspected cross-contamination and a sequencing artifact, a later analysis removed approximately 590 highly shared, low-generation-probability nucleotide sequences. For each public chain, a later analysis derived a clonal expansion index from normalized ranks of inferred template counts within each repertoire. A later analysis computed generation probabilities with a VDJ recombination model fitted to out-of-frame rearrangements, and checked the results against IGoR. Hypergeometric tests were used in a later analysis to score TCR-TCR, TCR-HLA and TCR-CMV co-occurrence, with a repertoire-size bias correction applied to the TCR pairs. In a later analysis, false discovery rates were estimated by permuting HLA or CMV assignments 20 times. In a later analysis, co-occurring TCRs were grouped using DBSCAN, and TCRdist sequence similarity was added for clustering within HLA-allele-positive subsets. For co-occurrence clustering, repertoires with fewer than 30,000 or more than 120,000 public chains were excluded, along with five or six repertoires with anomalous nucleotide sharing. TCRdb obtained this table from immuneACCESS and retained in-frame rearrangements with V and J assigned. These tables miss some clones; where compared with another copy, unresolved V genes account for less than half of the shortfall, and the remainder is unexplained. That table gives V, J and clone size, and the DNA gave D and trimming. This sample gives around 150,000 clones in total; about 74% of them show up just once. The ten largest make up approximately 2% of the sample.

This receptor was obtained from a man aged 25-45 years in good health and CMV-seronegative. The rearrangement joined TRBV4-1 to TRBJ2-1; 9 of the junction bases match TRBD2. The sample consisted of PBMCs. The nucleotides read TGCGCCAGCAGCCAGGATCCTAGCGGGACTCCCTTCCGCAATGAGCAGTTCTTC. It codes for CASSQDPSGTPFRNEQFF.